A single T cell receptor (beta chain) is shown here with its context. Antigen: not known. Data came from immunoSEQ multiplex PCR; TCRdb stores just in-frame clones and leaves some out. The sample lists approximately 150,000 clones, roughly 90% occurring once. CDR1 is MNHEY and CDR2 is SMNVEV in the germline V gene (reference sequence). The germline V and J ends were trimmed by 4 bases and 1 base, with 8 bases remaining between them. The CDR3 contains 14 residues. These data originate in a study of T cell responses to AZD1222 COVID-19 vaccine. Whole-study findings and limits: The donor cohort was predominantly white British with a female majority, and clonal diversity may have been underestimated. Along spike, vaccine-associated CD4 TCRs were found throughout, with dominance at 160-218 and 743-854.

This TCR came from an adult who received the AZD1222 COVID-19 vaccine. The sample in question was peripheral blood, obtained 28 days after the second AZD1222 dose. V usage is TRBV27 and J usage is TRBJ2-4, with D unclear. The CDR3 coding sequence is TGTGCCAGCAGTTCTGGGTCCGCCAAAAACATTCAGTACTTC. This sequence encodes CASSSGSAKNIQYF.